The rows below give T cell receptor beta chains drawn from one sample of a study of T cells after somatic rescue of genetic block. Assay: immunoSEQ multiplex PCR; the TCRdb copy retains only in-frame clones and omits some. The sample shows 70,000 or so clones, about 90% of them seen only once. Sequencing used peripheral blood mononuclear cells (PBMCs). The receptor set was obtained from a man aged 40-50 years. The CDR3 runs from the conserved cysteine through the conserved F or W. D genes are given only for firm matches. Clone size is given for some rows only: seen once, a few or many times, or a class if the clone is expanded.

size	J	V	D	CDR3	DNA
NA	TRBJ1-5	TRBV5-1	NA	CASSLLGDNQPQHF	TGCGCCAGCAGCTTGTTAGGGGACAATCAGCCCCAGCATTTT
NA	TRBJ2-2	TRBV7-8	NA	CASSRGGPGELFF	TGTGCCAGCAGCCGAGGGGGACCCGGGGAGCTGTTTTTT
NA	TRBJ1-6	TRBV5-4	NA	CASSLESGVNNSPLHF	TGTGCCAGCAGCTTGGAATCGGGGGTGAATAATTCACCCCTCCACTTT
NA	TRBJ2-1	TRBV7-2	NA	CASSRLGTGTYNEQFF	TGTGCCAGCAGCCGACTGGGGACGGGGACTTACAATGAGCAGTTCTTC
NA	TRBJ2-5	TRBV12-5	TRBD1	CASGLTDRGETQYF	TGTGCTAGTGGTTTGACGGACAGGGGGGAGACCCAGTACTTC
NA	TRBJ2-6	TRBV11-3	NA	CASSLSLGSGANVLTF	TGTGCCAGCAGCTTAAGTCTCGGGTCTGGGGCCAACGTCCTGACTTTC
NA	TRBJ2-5	TRBV30	NA	CAWSVGTSQETQYF	TGTGCCTGGAGTGTCGGGACGTCCCAAGAGACCCAGTACTTC
NA	TRBJ2-2	TRBV15	NA	CATSRDPSGHTGELFF	TGTGCCACCAGCAGAGATCCTAGTGGGCACACCGGGGAGCTGTTTTTT
NA	TRBJ1-2	TRBV6-4	NA	CASSDSPGGGYGYTF	TGTGCCAGCAGTGACTCGCCGGGAGGGGGCTATGGCTACACCTTC
once	TRBJ2-1	TRBV18	NA	CASSPPAGYNEQFF	TGTGCCAGCTCACCACCGGCCGGATACAATGAGCAGTTCTTC
once	TRBJ2-3	TRBV2	NA	CASSEGGADTQYF	TGTGCCAGCAGTGAAGGCGGGGCAGATACGCAGTATTTT
NA	TRBJ2-5	TRBV15	NA	CATSRVVGETQYF	TGTGCCACCAGCAGAGTAGTCGGAGAGACCCAGTACTTC
NA	TRBJ1-1	TRBV19	NA	CASSMGENTEAFF	TGTGCCAGTAGTATGGGTGAGAACACTGAAGCTTTCTTT
NA	TRBJ1-4	TRBV6-5	TRBD1	CASSWTGASEKLFF	TGTGCCAGCAGCTGGACAGGGGCGAGTGAAAAACTGTTTTTT
NA	TRBJ1-5	TRBV18	TRBD1	CASSPPAGTGGGNQPQHF	TGTGCCAGCTCACCACCGGCCGGGACAGGGGGAGGCAATCAGCCCCAGCATTTT
NA	TRBJ2-7	TRBV4-3	NA	CASSQDRGSAYEQYF	TGCGCCAGCAGCCAAGATCGGGGATCCGCCTACGAGCAGTACTTC
NA	TRBJ2-7	TRBV7-2	NA	CASSLGPENFYEQYF	TGTGCCAGCAGCTTAGGTCCAGAAAATTTCTACGAGCAGTACTTC
NA	TRBJ2-1	TRBV7-9	TRBD1	CASTLILGGQDSNEQFF	TGTGCCAGCACCTTAATCTTGGGGGGACAGGACAGCAATGAGCAGTTCTTC
NA	TRBJ2-3	TRBV4-1	TRBD2	CASSQYGGGFTDTQYF	TGCGCCAGCAGCCAATACGGGGGGGGATTCACAGATACGCAGTATTTT
NA	TRBJ2-1	TRBV9	NA	CASSSRWGSPGDEQFF	TGTGCCAGCAGCTCCCGATGGGGCTCCCCTGGCGATGAGCAGTTCTTC
NA	TRBJ1-1	TRBV4-1	NA	CATGGNTEAFF	TGCGCCACCGGGGGGAACACTGAAGCTTTCTTT
NA	TRBJ2-7	TRBV18	TRBD1	CASSPGTGALEQYF	TGTGCCAGTTCACCGGGGACAGGGGCTCTCGAGCAGTACTTC
few	TRBJ2-7	TRBV15	TRBD2	CATASGREYEQYF	TGTGCCACCGCTAGCGGGAGGGAATACGAGCAGTACTTC